This TCR beta chain was retrieved from a study of human T cells and chemical hapten exposure. TCRdb processed the RACE reads anew with MiXCR; each CDR3 protein has one entry. The sample has about 380,000 distinct CDR3 sequences; about 6% are singletons. The germline V gene has CDR1 SGHTA and CDR2 FQGNSA. The V gene end was trimmed by 4 bases and the J gene end by 1 base; junction bases not matched to a gene: 4. This CDR3 region has 16 residues. Time point meaning: patch test 2, 6 weeks after DPC sensitization. Regarding treatment: therapeutic diphenylcyclopropenone sensitization with weekly scalp DPC. Every donor had alopecia and was 18 to 70 years old; all were suitable for DPC. This clonotype was detected ten times or more.

V is TRBV7-2 and J is TRBJ1-1; 12 nucleotides agree with TRBD1. Source: whole blood, taken in connection with sensitization to the hapten diphenylcyclopropenone (DPC). The clonotype originates from a woman younger than 30 with alopecia areata. Some clones in this sample may be carry-over from other donors' samples. The CDR3 DNA is TGTGCCAGCAGCTCATTGGGACAGGGGGCGAACACTGAAGCTTTCTTT. As protein: CASSSLGQGANTEAFF.